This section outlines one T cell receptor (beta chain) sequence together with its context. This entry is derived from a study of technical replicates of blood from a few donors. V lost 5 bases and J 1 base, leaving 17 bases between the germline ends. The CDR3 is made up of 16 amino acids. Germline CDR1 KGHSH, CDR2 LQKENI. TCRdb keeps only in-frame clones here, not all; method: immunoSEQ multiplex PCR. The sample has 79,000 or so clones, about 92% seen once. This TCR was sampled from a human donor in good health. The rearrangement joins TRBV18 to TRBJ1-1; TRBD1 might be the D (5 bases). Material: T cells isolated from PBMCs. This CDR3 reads CASSALAGGGNTEAFF. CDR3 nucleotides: TGTGCCAGCTCAGCTTTGGCTGGGGGAGGGAACACTGAAGCTTTCTTT.